This TCR beta chain comes out of a study of naive and memory T cell subsets. Amplification of ligated cDNA took four PCR rounds with SP2 and nested alpha and beta constant primers. TCRdb used MiXCR to reprocess the 5' RACE reads, holding one entry per CDR3 protein. The repertoire holds roughly 48,000 distinct CDR3 sequences, with 4.7% as singletons. TCR cDNA received a 3' ligated oligonucleotide that carried a UMI. General study points: Potentially, T cell activation and differentiation skew this RNA-based measurement.

V lost 0 bases and J lost 4, with 10 bases in between. This CDR3 spans 14 amino acids. The germline CDR1 and CDR2 sequences are SGDLS and YYNGEE. This clonotype was picked up many times. The antigen remains unidentified. The chain uses TRBV9 and TRBJ2-5; D call uncertain. This sequence was found in a female donor in good health. CDR3 DNA: TGTGCCAGCAGCGTAGAGTTTCTAGGAGAGACCCAGTACTTC. Its translation: CASSVEFLGETQYF. The entire variable domain, with the rest obtained from reference TRBV9 and TRBJ2-5, is as follows: DSGVTQTPKHLITATGQRVTLRCSPRSGDLSVYWYQQSLDQGLQFLIQYYNGEERAKGNILERFSAQQFPDLHSELNLSSLELGDSALYFCASSVEFLGETQYFGPGTRLLVL.